This T cell receptor beta chain was recovered during a study of STAT5B mutations in CD4+ large granular lymphocyte leukemia. V shed 6 bases, J shed 4 bases, and the junction held 9 bases outside the gene matches. The CDR3 extends over 14 amino acids. Looked up from germline, CDR1 is SQVTM and CDR2 is ANQGSEA. Notes on the study in general: 8/27 top patient clones versus 2/35 control clones were TRBV06-family. Without putative leukemic clones, patient CD4-sorted repertoires remained more clonal than healthy CD4+ repertoires.

With regard to this clone: Its antigen is undetermined.

The assay was run at survey level. Profiling relied on immunoSEQ multiplex PCR, and the TCRdb table lists in-frame clones only, not all of them. The sample lists under 40,000 clones; 78% were seen once. Input material: CD4+ T cells from blood buffy coats. The chain carries TRBV29-1 and TRBJ2-5, with 9 bases that match TRBD2. The TCR originated in a human donor in good health. The CDR3, as DNA: TGCAGCGTCGGTGGGGTAGCGGGAGCAGAGACCCAGTACTTC. Protein product: CSVGGVAGAETQYF.